This T cell receptor (beta chain) appears in the sequencing data of a study of CD8 T cells in Susac syndrome (dated by TCRdb to the late 2010s). In terms of the full investigation: The study used repertoire sequencing to test whether antigen drove CD8+ T cell activation and differentiation in Susac syndrome. Study-level results and caveats: The number of individuals in the TCR sequencing and HLA analysis was recognized as being relatively small.

Peripheral blood CD8+ and CD4+ T cells from healthy donors, Susac syndrome patients and multiple sclerosis patients were profiled using high-throughput TCR beta sequencing. Multiple sclerosis controls were treatment-naive patients with stable or active relapsing-remitting disease fulfilling revised McDonald criteria. CD8+ TEMRA cells were enriched by FACS, while bulk CD8+ and CD4+ T cells were purified by magnetic negative isolation. Blood was drawn into EDTA tubes, processed within 24 hours, and PBMCs were isolated by density gradient centrifugation. PBMCs intended for TCR sequencing were frozen in liquid nitrogen and were later thawed in a 37 degrees C water bath. A purity of at least 90% was achieved for sorted or isolated CD4+, CD8+ and CD8+ TEMRA cells. Points on this clonotype: Its antigen remains unidentified. One base away there is no much larger clone; base qualities are not given.

RNA was extracted using the RNeasy kit, and about 0.5 to 1 microgram was reverse transcribed with random hexamers. The immunoSEQ multiplex PCR assay, covering 54 Vbeta and 13 Jbeta segments, was used to amplify TCR beta CDR3 regions. PCR amplification bias was corrected by using a synthetic template baseline for primer optimization and computational correction. The original pipeline was this. Reads were annotated to V, D and J genes per IMGT and analyzed with immunoSEQ Analyzer, keeping only productive sequences. Clonality was calculated as one minus the Shannon entropy normalized by log2 of the number of productive unique sequences. For each patient and control, public and private clones were evaluated among the 100 most prevalent clones. A clone was defined as Susac-specific if it was absent from the healthy and MS cohorts, from about a thousand published viral clones and from other ImmuneACCESS disease sequences. TCRdb redid the processing of the public reads, applying fastp at Q25 and MiXCR, and retained in-frame beta chains. Rows with a matching CDR3 protein are joined into one entry that keeps the most common DNA and genes. The V and J calls, along with clone size, are taken from TCRdb and not from the paper's own processing. This sample has a few hundred thousand distinct CDR3 sequences in its table, and about 91% of those were observed once. The ten biggest clones cover over 0.065% of the sample.

From its cysteine to its phenylalanine, the CDR3 spans 15 amino acids. The entry retains the CDR3 DNA only, 45 bases that are in frame from base 1. V was cut back by 1 base and J by 8 bases, leaving a gap of 16 bases between them. The sequence was collected from a human donor with multiple sclerosis. Sequenced: CD4+ T cells from PBMCs. The chain is encoded by TRBV12-3 or TRBV12-4 joined to TRBJ2-3; the D gene may be TRBD1 or TRBD2, since each aligns over 6 bases. Read as DNA, the sequence is TGTGCCAGCAGTTTAGGGGGGCGGGACTTGAGTACGCAGTATTTT. This translates into CASSLGGRDLSTQYF.